Listed below are T cell receptor beta chains from one sample, sequenced in a study of human T cells and chemical hapten exposure. Via MiXCR, TCRdb re-called the RACE reads, giving one row per CDR3 protein. Seen here are 100,000 or so distinct CDR3 sequences, approximately 9.3% observed once, and the top ten hold about 2%. Sequenced here: whole blood, sampled in connection with sensitization to the hapten diphenylcyclopropenone (DPC). All receptors come from a woman between 40 and 50 years old with alopecia areata. Some clones in this sample may be carry-over from other donors' samples. CDR3s include the opening cysteine and the closing phenylalanine or tryptophan. Each record gives: J gene, V gene, CDR3 protein.

TRBJ2-7 TRBV18 CASSPTGATYEQYF
TRBJ1-2 TRBV20-1 CSALPRTALLQRGERYGYTF
TRBJ2-1 TRBV6-2/TRBV6-3 CASSYQGTGFF
TRBJ2-3 TRBV5-1 CASSLRPGTPGTDTQYF
TRBJ1-5 TRBV6-6 CATSRRGQPQHF
TRBJ2-7 TRBV20-1 CSPRVAVSSYEQYF
TRBJ2-3 TRBV5-6 CASLGLASSTDTQYF
TRBJ2-7 TRBV27 CASSFGTSGNYEQYF
TRBJ2-7 TRBV3-1 CASSQFGEQYF
TRBJ1-5 TRBV10-3 CAISESTGQPQHF
TRBJ1-1 TRBV4-1 CASSQGNEAFF
TRBJ1-4 TRBV18 CASSPGSAEKLFF
TRBJ2-7 TRBV12-3/TRBV12-4 CASRHRDSSYEQYF
TRBJ2-7 TRBV3-1 CASSQEGAGRLYEQYF
TRBJ2-5 TRBV4-3 CASSQVRGAGQETQYF
TRBJ2-2 TRBV6-1 CASMTGGAGTGELFF